These 32 T cell receptor beta chains originate from one sample sequenced in a study of blood T cell repertoires in COVID-19. Sequencing was performed with immunoSEQ multiplex PCR; in TCRdb, only in-frame clones are kept and a portion is missing. The sample lists approximately 36,000 clones, 65% to 75% seen once, with 8% to 11% in the top ten. Source material: peripheral blood. The receptor source for this set is a man between 65 and 80 years old with COVID-19, enrolled during active disease.

V is TRBV18 and J is TRBJ1-1; 8 bases are shared with TRBD1. The trim removed 3 bases at V and 7 bases at J, leaving 4 bases unmatched. The CDR3 sequence is 13 residues long. The germline V gene has CDR1 KGHSH and CDR2 LQKENI. The CDR3: CASSPLTGDEAFF. The CDR3 DNA follows: TGTGCCAGCTCACCCTTGACAGGGGATGAAGCTTTCTTT. Drawing the rest from reference TRBV18 and TRBJ1-1, the complete variable domain is NAGVMQNPRHLVRRRGQEARLRCSPMKGHSHVYWYRQLPEEGLKFMVYLQKENIIDESGMPKERFSAEFPKEGPSILRIQQVVRGDSAAYFCASSPLTGDEAFFGQGTRLTVV.

The chain carries TRBV19 and TRBJ1-1, with 9 bases that match TRBD1. After removal of 5 bases from V and 1 base from J, the junction contained 8 bases not matched to a gene. Germline CDR1 and CDR2: LNHDA and SQIVND (reference sequence). The CDR3 totals 16 residues. The CDR3 nucleotides are TGTGCCAGTAGTTCTCACTGGGGACAGGGGAACACTGAAGCTTTCTTT. This gives the protein CASSSHWGQGNTEAFF.

The J gene is TRBJ2-1, the V gene TRBV7-8; the match to TRBD1 covers 9 bases. V lost 2 bases to trimming and J lost 8 bases; unmatched junction nucleotides: 7. The CDR3 length is 15 residues. The germline V gene has CDR1 SGHVS and CDR2 FQNEAQ. In nucleotides, the CDR3 is TGTGCCAGCAGCTTACGACAGGGGGGGTCCGATGAGCAGTTCTTC. Its translation: CASSLRQGGSDEQFF.

This chain connects TRBV24-1 to TRBJ2-7, with 7 positions matching TRBD2. This CDR3 is built from 13 residues. In germline, CDR1 is KGHDR, CDR2 SFDVKD. V was pared by 4 bases and J by 6 bases, with 5 bases of the junction left unmatched. CDR3 sequence (DNA): TGTGCCACCAGTGAACGACCGGGGGGCGAGCAGTACTTC. Protein sequence: CATSERPGGEQYF.

The chain uses TRBV14 and TRBJ2-3, with 11 bases that match TRBD2. The CDR3 contains 17 residues. CDR1 is SGHDN and CDR2 is FVKESK in the germline V gene. The junction had 11 bases not matched to a gene; V was cut back by 5 bases and J by 4 bases. This CDR3 is CASSSRRSSGGADTQYF. The CDR3 DNA is TGTGCCAGCAGCTCCCGGAGGAGTAGCGGGGGGGCAGATACGCAGTATTTT. Looking up the rest from reference TRBV14 and TRBJ2-3 gives the full variable domain: EAGVTQFPSHSVIEKGQTVTLRCDPISGHDNLYWYRRVMGKEIKFLLHFVKESKQDESGMPNNRFLAERTGGTYSTLKVQPAELEDSGVYFCASSSRRSSGGADTQYFGPGTRLTVL.

The CDR3 bases are TGTGCCAGCAGCTCAAACGACAGGATAATCTCCTACGAGCAGTACTTC. Its protein product is CASSSNDRIISYEQYF. The chain uses TRBV5-5 and TRBJ2-7, with a tentative D call TRBD1 (6 bases). Deletions cut 3 bases from V and 0 bases from J, with 16 bases between. In germline, CDR1 is SGHKS, CDR2 YYEKEE (reference sequence). The length of the CDR3 is 16 residues.

V gene TRBV9 combines with J gene TRBJ1-1; 7 bases align to TRBD1. Germline trimming cut 4 bases from V and 5 bases from J; bases unmatched to any gene: 5. CDR3 length: 13 amino acids. Germline-derived CDR1 and CDR2 are SGDLS and YYNGEE. The CDR3 protein is CASSTGQATEAFF. CDR3 DNA sequence: TGTGCCAGCAGCACAGGACAGGCTACTGAAGCTTTCTTT.

By share, this clone counts as medium-sized. The chain recombines TRBV7-2 with TRBJ1-1; D is possibly TRBD1 (5 bases). V lost 5 bases and J lost 3, with 13 bases in between. The germline V gene encodes CDR1 SGHTA and CDR2 FQGNSA. The CDR3 is 14 amino acids. The CDR3 coding sequence is TGTGCCAGCAGCGGAGAAGGGGTTTACACTGAAGCTTTCTTT. Encoded protein: CASSGEGVYTEAFF.

The gene calls are TRBV5-5 and TRBJ1-5; D unresolved. Germline-derived CDR1 and CDR2 are SGHKS and YYEKEE (reference sequence). The CDR3 contains 14 residues. V dropped 3 bases and J dropped 3 bases, with 10 bases sitting between them. The CDR3 loop is CASSSGLYNQPQHF. In nucleotides, the CDR3 is TGTGCCAGCAGCTCCGGACTTTACAATCAGCCCCAGCATTTT.

The chain combines TRBV5-1 with TRBJ1-5; 8 bases line up with TRBD1. V lost 0 bases, J lost 7 bases, and 3 bases stayed unmatched. The CDR3 length is 14 residues. The germline gives CDR1 SGHRS, CDR2 YFSETQ. The CDR3 region has the DNA TGCGCCAGCAGCTTGGTGCAGGGGGCCCAGCCCCAGCATTTT. Translating it yields CASSLVQGAQPQHF.

This chain uses TRBV6-5 with TRBJ1-2; 8 positions match TRBD1. V lost 4 bases and J lost 4; bases outside the gene matches: 5. Germline V CDR1 and CDR2: MNHEY, SVGAGI. The CDR3 spans 14 residues. The chain's CDR3 is CASSSQGAFYGYTF. Here the CDR3 DNA reads TGTGCCAGCAGTTCCCAGGGGGCCTTCTATGGCTACACCTTC.

The V call is TRBV6-2 or TRBV6-3, the J call TRBJ2-2; D possibly corresponds to TRBD2 (6 bases). Germline assignment: CDR1 MNHEY and CDR2 SVGEGT. The CDR3 spans 15 residues. The V and J ends lost 2 bases and 3 bases respectively, with 10 bases between them. Written as DNA, the CDR3 is TGTGCCAGCAGTTACCCACGGGGGTACACCGGGGAGCTGTTTTTT. Residues: CASSYPRGYTGELFF.

This clone was counted a single time. The chain couples TRBV7-9 to TRBJ1-5; D unresolved. The CDR3 runs 12 residues. V shed 5 bases and J shed 8 bases, with 10 bases lying between them. Per the germline V gene, CDR1 is SEHNR and CDR2 is FQNEAQ (reference sequence). CDR3 sequence: CASSRRTEPQHF. The DNA for the CDR3 is TGTGCCAGCAGCCGGAGGACCGAGCCCCAGCATTTT.

The genes are TRBV18 and TRBJ2-7, with 9 positions matching TRBD1. The CDR3 loop spans 14 amino acids. V was pared by 5 bases and J by 2 bases, with 4 bases of the junction left unmatched. Germline assignment: CDR1 KGHSH and CDR2 LQKENI. The CDR3 DNA reads as TGTGCCAGCTCAAGTAGGGACAGGGCCTACGAGCAGTACTTC. This codes for CASSSRDRAYEQYF. Drawing the rest from reference TRBV18 and TRBJ2-7, the complete variable domain is NAGVMQNPRHLVRRRGQEARLRCSPMKGHSHVYWYRQLPEEGLKFMVYLQKENIIDESGMPKERFSAEFPKEGPSILRIQQVVRGDSAAYFCASSSRDRAYEQYFGPGTRLTVT.

CDR3 sequence: CASSPTGGNYEQYF. The CDR3 coding sequence is TGTGCCAGCAGCCCGACAGGGGGGAACTACGAGCAGTACTTC. V gene TRBV28 combines with J gene TRBJ2-7; 9 bases match TRBD1. From germline, CDR1 is MDHEN and CDR2 SYDVKM. The trim removed 6 bases at V and 3 bases at J, leaving 6 bases unmatched. The CDR3 covers 14 residues.

This clone was observed a handful of times. The rearrangement uses TRBV3-1 (or the pseudogene TRBV3-2) and TRBJ1-1; 7 nucleotides line up with TRBD1. CDR3 length: 14 amino acids. Germline trimming cut 4 bases from V and 8 bases from J; bases unmatched to any gene: 10. The germline CDR1 and CDR2 sequences are LGHDT and YNNKEL (reference sequence). CDR3 nucleotide sequence: TGTGCCAGCAGCCCCCTTTGGCGAGGGGGCGAAGCTTTCTTT. Protein sequence: CASSPLWRGGEAFF.

This rearrangement joins TRBV19 to TRBJ1-1, with D unclear. This CDR3 is 11 amino acids long. Germline V CDR1 and CDR2: LNHDA, SQIVND (reference sequence). V was cut by 8 bases and J by 4 bases, with 8 bases left in between. DNA for the CDR3: TGTGCCAGTGCTAGGTCCACTGAAGCTTTCTTT. As protein: CASARSTEAFF.

This clone was counted only a few times. The identical CDR3 is also encoded by other nucleotide sequences in the sample. This chain uses TRBV7-3 with TRBJ2-1, with D possibly being TRBD1 (6 bases). The CDR3 has 12 residues. Germline-derived CDR1 and CDR2 are SGHTA and FQGTGA. V was pared by 4 bases and J by 6 bases, with 7 bases between. The CDR3 region has the DNA TGTGCCAGCAGCTCACAGGGCAATGAGCAGTTCTTC. It is translated as CASSSQGNEQFF. Filled out from reference TRBV7-3 and TRBJ2-1, the complete variable domain reads GAGVSQTPSNKVTEKGKYVELRCDPISGHTALYWYRQSLGQGPEFLIYFQGTGAADDSGLPNDRFFAVRPEGSVSTLKIQRTERGDSAVYLCASSSQGNEQFFGPGTRLTVL.

This chain joins TRBV6-5 and TRBJ2-7, with 7 positions matching TRBD2. The CDR3 length is 15 residues. Per germline, CDR1 MNHEY and CDR2 SVGAGI. V dropped 0 bases and J dropped 2; count of bases not matched to a gene: 4. The CDR3 here is CASSYSGGIAYEQYF. The CDR3 nucleotides are TGTGCCAGCAGTTACTCGGGGGGGATTGCCTACGAGCAGTACTTC.

This clone has a handful of counts. This chain joins TRBV9 and TRBJ1-3; no definite D call. The CDR3 runs to 15 residues. V shed 4 bases and J shed 4 bases, with 15 bases lying between them. Looked up from germline, CDR1 is SGDLS and CDR2 is YYNGEE. The DNA of the CDR3 is TGTGCCAGCAGCACGACCGGAGCAGCAGGAAACACCATATATTTT. It codes for CASSTTGAAGNTIYF.

CDR3 residues: CASTWTGNSYEQYF. In DNA form, the CDR3 reads TGTGCCAGCACCTGGACAGGGAACTCCTACGAGCAGTACTTC. The chain employs TRBV21-1 and TRBJ2-7; the D call TRBD1 from the table was never checked on the DNA. TRBV21-1 is a pseudogene locus. The CDR3 covers 14 residues.

The rearrangement links TRBV20-1 to TRBJ2-1; 8 positions agree with TRBD2. Germline CDR1 reads DFQATT; CDR2 reads SNEGSKA (reference sequence). This CDR3 contains 13 residues. V was pared by 3 bases and J by 7 bases, with 5 bases of the junction left unmatched. The CDR3 DNA is TGCAGTGCTAGTATCCTAGCGGGTAATGAGCAGTTCTTC. This sequence encodes CSASILAGNEQFF.

The CDR3 bases are TGTGCCAGCTCACCTACGGTTCGATTTAATGGCTACACCTTC. This gives the protein CASSPTVRFNGYTF. The J gene is TRBJ1-2, the V gene TRBV18; D uncertain. The CDR3 loop spans 14 amino acids. The germline gives CDR1 KGHSH, CDR2 LQKENI. V was trimmed by 3 bases and J by 6 bases, leaving 14 bases between them. The full variable domain, with the rest looked up from reference TRBV18 and TRBJ1-2, is NAGVMQNPRHLVRRRGQEARLRCSPMKGHSHVYWYRQLPEEGLKFMVYLQKENIIDESGMPKERFSAEFPKEGPSILRIQQVVRGDSAAYFCASSPTVRFNGYTFGSGTRLTVV.

The chain is built from TRBV18 and TRBJ2-6; 7 bases are a match to TRBD2. From germline, CDR1 is KGHSH and CDR2 LQKENI. The CDR3 consists of 15 residues. The junction had 6 bases not matched to a gene; V was cut back by 6 bases and J by 4 bases. The CDR3 bases are TGTGCCAGCTCCCCGGGAGGTCCCGGGGCCAACGTCCTGACTTTC. Translation gives CASSPGGPGANVLTF.

The rearrangement joins TRBV5-1 to TRBJ1-3; the D gene is possibly TRBD1 (6 bases). CDR1 SGHRS and CDR2 YFSETQ come from the germline V gene. V was clipped by 4 bases and J by 4 bases, with 9 bases between them. This CDR3 is 13 amino acids long. CDR3 sequence reads: CASSPGVGNTIYF. In nucleotides, the CDR3 is TGCGCCAGCAGCCCAGGGGTGGGAAACACCATATATTTT. Looking up the rest from reference TRBV5-1 and TRBJ1-3 gives the full variable domain: KAGVTQTPRYLIKTRGQQVTLSCSPISGHRSVSWYQQTPGQGLQFLFEYFSETQRNKGNFPGRFSGRQFSNSRSEMNVSTLELGDSALYLCASSPGVGNTIYFGEGSWLTVV.

The chain employs TRBV7-9 and TRBJ1-2; D gene uncertain. The CDR3 length is 15 residues. CDR1 SEHNR and CDR2 FQNEAQ come from the germline V gene (reference sequence). Between the trimmed V and J ends, which lost 5 bases and 7 bases, there was a span of 20 bases. This chain's CDR3 is CASSPQYDTSSGYTF. For the CDR3, the DNA is TGTGCCAGCAGCCCCCAATACGACACCTCAAGTGGCTACACCTTC.

The V call is TRBV19, the J call TRBJ2-2; D is undetermined. The CDR3 spans 16 residues. The germline V and J ends were trimmed by 3 bases and 2 bases, with 13 bases remaining between them. Per germline, CDR1 LNHDA and CDR2 SQIVND (reference sequence). CDR3 bases: TGTGCCAGTAGTATTGGGTACTACATTAACACCGGGGAGCTGTTTTTT. Translation: CASSIGYYINTGELFF. The full variable domain, with the rest looked up from reference TRBV19 and TRBJ2-2, is DGGITQSPKYLFRKEGQNVTLSCEQNLNHDAMYWYRQDPGQGLRLIYYSQIVNDFQKGDIAEGYSVSREKKESFPLTVTSAQKNPTAFYLCASSIGYYINTGELFFGEGSRLTVL.

This sequence joins TRBV6-6 and TRBJ1-1, with no clear D. The germline V gene encodes CDR1 MNHNY and CDR2 SVGAGI (reference sequence). CDR3 length: 12 amino acids. The V gene lost 5 bases and the J gene lost 8 bases, with 12 bases spanning the gap. CDR3 in amino acids: CASSKPGVEAFF. The DNA for the CDR3 is TGTGCCAGCAGTAAACCGGGAGTAGAAGCTTTCTTT.

CDR3 sequence reads: CAWSTRVFQPQHF. The CDR3 DNA follows: TGTGCCTGGAGTACCAGGGTATTCCAGCCCCAGCATTTT. The genes are TRBV30 and TRBJ1-5, with a tentative D call TRBD1 (5 bases). This CDR3 comprises 13 residues. Between the trimmed V and J ends, which lost 2 bases and 7 bases, there was a span of 12 bases. Per germline, CDR1 GTSNPN and CDR2 SVGIG (reference sequence). The full variable domain, its missing parts supplied by reference TRBV30 and TRBJ1-5, is SQTIHQWPATLVQPVGSPLSLECTVEGTSNPNLYWYRQAAGRGLQLLFYSVGIGQISSEVPQNLSASRPQDRQFILSSKKLLLSDSGFYLCAWSTRVFQPQHFGDGTRLSIL.

The chain couples TRBV29-1 to TRBJ2-1, with 12 bases lining up with TRBD2. Germline V gene sequence: CDR1 SQVTM, CDR2 ANQGSEA. The CDR3 is 13 amino acids. V was pared by 4 bases and J by 8 bases, with 3 bases of the junction left unmatched. CDR3 sequence: CSVVLAGGYEQFF. CDR3 coding DNA: TGCAGCGTTGTCCTAGCGGGAGGGTATGAGCAGTTCTTC.

The rearrangement uses TRBV5-6 and TRBJ2-5; 12 bases map to TRBD1. J was trimmed by 5 bases and V by 3 bases; bases with no gene match: 8. The germline gives CDR1 SGHDT, CDR2 YYEEEE. The CDR3 loop spans 16 amino acids. The chain's CDR3 is CASSSWDRGLRETQYF. The CDR3 bases are TGTGCCAGCAGCTCTTGGGACAGGGGGCTAAGGGAGACCCAGTACTTC.

The chain employs TRBV3-1 (or the pseudogene TRBV3-2) and TRBJ2-5; 13 bases are a match to TRBD2. The CDR3 is made up of 18 amino acids. CDR1 and CDR2 from the germline V gene are LGHDT and YNNKEL (reference sequence). With V trimmed by 1 base and J by 2 bases, 7 bases remained unmatched. This CDR3 is CASSQGLAGGHVQETQYF. In DNA form, the CDR3 reads TGTGCCAGCAGCCAAGGACTAGCGGGGGGCCATGTGCAAGAGACCCAGTACTTC.